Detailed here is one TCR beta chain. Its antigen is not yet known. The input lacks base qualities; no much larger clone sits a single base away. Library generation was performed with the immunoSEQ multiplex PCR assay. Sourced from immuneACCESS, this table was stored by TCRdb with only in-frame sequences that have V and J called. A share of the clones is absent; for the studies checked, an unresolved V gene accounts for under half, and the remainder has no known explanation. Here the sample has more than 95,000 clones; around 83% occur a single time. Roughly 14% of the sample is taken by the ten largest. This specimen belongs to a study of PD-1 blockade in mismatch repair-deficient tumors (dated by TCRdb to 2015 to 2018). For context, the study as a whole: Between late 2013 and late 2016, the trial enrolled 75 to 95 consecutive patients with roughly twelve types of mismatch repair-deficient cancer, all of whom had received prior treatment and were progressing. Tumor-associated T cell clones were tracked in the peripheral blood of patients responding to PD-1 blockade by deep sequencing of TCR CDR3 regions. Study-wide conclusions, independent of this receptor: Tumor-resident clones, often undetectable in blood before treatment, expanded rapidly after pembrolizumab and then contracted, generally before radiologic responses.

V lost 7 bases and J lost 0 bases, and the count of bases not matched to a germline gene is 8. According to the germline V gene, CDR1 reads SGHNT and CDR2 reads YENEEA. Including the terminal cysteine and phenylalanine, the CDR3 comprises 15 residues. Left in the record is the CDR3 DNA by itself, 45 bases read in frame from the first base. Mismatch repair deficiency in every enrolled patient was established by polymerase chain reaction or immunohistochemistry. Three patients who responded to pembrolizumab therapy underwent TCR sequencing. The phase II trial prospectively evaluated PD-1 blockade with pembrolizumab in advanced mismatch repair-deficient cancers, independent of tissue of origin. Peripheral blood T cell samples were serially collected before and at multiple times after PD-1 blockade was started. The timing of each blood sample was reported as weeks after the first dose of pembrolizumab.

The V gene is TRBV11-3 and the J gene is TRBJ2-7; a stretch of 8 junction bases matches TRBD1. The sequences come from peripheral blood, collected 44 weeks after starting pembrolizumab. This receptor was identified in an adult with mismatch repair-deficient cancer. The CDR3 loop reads CASTRTGWSSYEQYF. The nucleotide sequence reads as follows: TGTGCCAGCACCAGGACAGGGTGGAGCTCCTACGAGCAGTACTTC.